What follows are 14 T cell receptor beta chains derived from one specimen sequenced in a study of cytomegalovirus exposure and HLA in healthy donors. PCR amplification relied on 60 Vbeta primers (plus 13 Jbeta primers). Here immunoSEQ multiplex PCR was the method, and the copy in TCRdb shows in-frame clones only, minus some. This sample has around 140,000 clones, with over 60% found just once. The sample comprised PBMCs. Source of these receptors: a man in his forties in good health and CMV-seropositive.

This chain links TRBV5-4 with TRBJ2-3; 8 nucleotides align to TRBD2. After removal of 3 bases from V and 0 bases from J, the junction contained 6 bases not matched to a gene. The CDR3 sequence is 16 residues long. Germline V lookup: CDR1 SGHNT, CDR2 YYREEE (reference sequence). The CDR3 DNA follows: TGTGCCAGCAGCTCACTAGCGGCTACCAGCACAGATACGCAGTATTTT. Its translation: CASSSLAATSTDTQYF.

The V gene is TRBV30, the J gene TRBJ1-2; the match to TRBD1 covers 9 bases. V gave up 2 bases and J gave up 2 bases; unmatched junction bases: 9. The CDR3 is 16 amino acids. Per germline, CDR1 GTSNPN and CDR2 SVGIG (reference sequence). The CDR3 DNA is TGTGCCTGGAGTTCCTATTGGACAGGGGCCAACTATGGCTACACCTTC. It specifies CAWSSYWTGANYGYTF.

The rearrangement joins TRBV19 to TRBJ2-7; TRBD2 aligns across 11 bases. Germline V gene sequence: CDR1 LNHDA, CDR2 SQIVND (reference sequence). This CDR3 has 15 amino acids. Trimming cost V 4 bases and J 7 bases; bases outside gene matches: 9. CDR3: CASSNLPLAGVEQYF. CDR3 bases: TGTGCCAGTAGTAATTTACCACTAGCGGGAGTGGAGCAGTACTTC.

The chain combines TRBV11-3 with TRBJ2-2; 8 bases align to TRBD2. J gave up 4 bases and V 1 base, and 2 bases lay outside the gene matches. CDR1 is SGHNT, CDR2 YENEEA, per germline. This CDR3 is 15 amino acids long. CDR3 in DNA: TGTGCCAGCAGCTTAGGAAGCGGGAGCACCGGGGAGCTGTTTTTT. Protein: CASSLGSGSTGELFF.

The V gene is TRBV5-1, the J gene TRBJ2-5; perhaps TRBD1 as D (6 bases). V lost 3 bases, J lost 0 bases, and 15 bases lay in between. CDR1 is SGHRS and CDR2 is YFSETQ in the germline V gene. The CDR3 totals 16 residues. Here the CDR3 DNA reads TGCGCCAGCAGCTACCGCCCCCAGGGGAACCAAGAGACCCAGTACTTC. Translation gives CASSYRPQGNQETQYF.

The rearrangement uses TRBV5-1 and TRBJ2-1, with 11 bases lining up with TRBD2. Germline CDR1 and CDR2: SGHRS and YFSETQ. The CDR3 runs to 14 residues. Trimming at V came to 7 bases and at J to 7 bases, leaving 7 bases not matched to a gene. CDR3 loop: CASHSGRDSNEQFF. CDR3 nucleotides: TGCGCCAGCCATAGCGGGAGGGATAGTAATGAGCAGTTCTTC.

The chain recombines TRBV4-1 with TRBJ2-7, with 8 nucleotides matching TRBD2. The CDR3 runs 15 residues. From germline, CDR1 is MGHRA and CDR2 YSYEKL. Unmatched junction bases numbered 5, after V lost 1 base and J lost 3 bases. The CDR3 DNA follows: TGCGCCAGCAGCCAAGCAGGAGCGGGAGACTACGAGCAGTACTTC. It specifies CASSQAGAGDYEQYF.

The chain joins TRBV5-8 to TRBJ2-3; 9 nucleotides match TRBD1. Trimming at V came to 4 bases and at J to 1 base, leaving 4 bases not matched to a gene. This CDR3 has 15 amino acids. From germline, CDR1 is SGHTS and CDR2 YDEGEE. CDR3 loop: CASSPWTGGTDTQYF. The CDR3, as DNA: TGTGCCAGCAGCCCCTGGACAGGGGGCACAGATACGCAGTATTTT.

The chain links TRBV7-2 to TRBJ2-2; TRBD2 matches 12 bases. The ends lost 1 base at V and 7 bases at J; junction bases unmatched: 7. Germline V gene lookup returns CDR1 SGHTA and CDR2 FQGNSA. The CDR3 is 17 residues long. CDR3 sequence reads: CASSLGLAGGHGGELFF. The CDR3 DNA reads as TGTGCCAGCAGCTTAGGTCTAGCGGGAGGGCACGGCGGGGAGCTGTTTTTT.

CDR3 bases: TGTGCCAGTACTCCGGGACAGGGGATTCAGCCCCAGCATTTT. It encodes CASTPGQGIQPQHF. The chain joins TRBV19 to TRBJ1-5, with TRBD1 matching 10 bases. With 7 bases clipped from V and 6 bases from J, the junction kept 6 bases outside the gene matches. CDR1 is LNHDA and CDR2 is SQIVND in the germline V gene (reference sequence). This CDR3 contains 14 residues. Complete variable domain (other parts from reference TRBV19 and TRBJ1-5): DGGITQSPKYLFRKEGQNVTLSCEQNLNHDAMYWYRQDPGQGLRLIYYSQIVNDFQKGDIAEGYSVSREKKESFPLTVTSAQKNPTAFYLCASTPGQGIQPQHFGDGTRLSIL.

The V call is TRBV7-2, the J call TRBJ2-1, with D perhaps matching TRBD2 (5 bases). CDR1 SGHTA and CDR2 FQGNSA come from the germline V gene. Trimming removed 6 bases from V and 1 base from J, with 13 bases in between. The CDR3 extends over 15 amino acids. CDR3 in amino acids: CASRQGSSSYNEQFF. The CDR3 DNA reads as TGTGCCAGCAGGCAAGGGAGTTCGTCCTACAATGAGCAGTTCTTC.

V gene TRBV28 combines with J gene TRBJ2-7; D gene uncertain. Trimming pared 8 bases from V and 0 bases from J, leaving 11 bases between. CDR1 is MDHEN and CDR2 is SYDVKM in the germline V gene. The CDR3 is 13 residues long. The CDR3 DNA is TGTGCCAGCCACCTAGGAAGCTCCTACGAGCAGTACTTC. This gives the protein CASHLGSSYEQYF.

This clone has just one count. The chain recombines TRBV28 with TRBJ2-1; D unclear. The CDR3 contains 13 residues. V was shortened by 5 bases and J by 9 bases, with 14 bases between the two germline ends. In germline, CDR1 is MDHEN, CDR2 SYDVKM. As DNA, the CDR3 is TGTGCCAGCAGTCGGCAGGTAGTAAGTGAGCAGTTCTTC. Protein product: CASSRQVVSEQFF. Drawing the rest from reference TRBV28 and TRBJ2-1, the complete variable domain is DVKVTQSSRYLVKRTGEKVFLECVQDMDHENMFWYRQDPGLGLRLIYFSYDVKMKEKGDIPEGYSVSREKKERFSLILESASTNQTSMYLCASSRQVVSEQFFGPGTRLTVL.

The chain recombines TRBV7-8 with TRBJ1-1; the match to TRBD1 covers 9 bases. V lost 5 bases, J lost 7 bases, and 8 bases stayed unmatched. CDR3 length equals 14 residues. Germline V CDR1 and CDR2: SGHVS, FQNEAQ. CDR3 amino acids: CASSPGQGGGEAFF. The CDR3 coding sequence is TGTGCCAGCAGCCCGGGACAGGGAGGAGGTGAAGCTTTCTTT.